These 22 T cell receptor beta chains were sequenced from one sample in a study of cytomegalovirus exposure and HLA in healthy donors. It was with 60 Vbeta and 13 Jbeta primers that the PCR ran. Method: immunoSEQ multiplex PCR; TCRdb's copy keeps in-frame clones and lacks some. The sample lists about 110,000 clones, 74% occurring once. Sequences were obtained from PBMCs. Receptors originate from a woman aged 40 to 49 in good health and CMV-seropositive.

The chain combines TRBV5-4 with TRBJ2-7; weak D call: TRBD2 (6 bases). The CDR3 length is 14 residues. V lost 4 bases and J lost 2, with 13 bases in between. The germline V gene has CDR1 SGHNT and CDR2 YYREEE (reference sequence). The CDR3 DNA reads TGTGCCAGCAGCCCACCGGGACTTACCTACGAGCAGTACTTC. This codes for CASSPPGLTYEQYF.

The chain recombines TRBV6-1 with TRBJ1-2, with D unresolved. Trimming stripped 3 bases from V and 1 base from J, with 9 bases between. CDR3 length: 14 residues. Germline V gives CDR1 MNHNS, CDR2 SASEGT. The CDR3: CASSDLGSNYGYTF. The DNA of the CDR3 is TGTGCCAGCAGTGATCTGGGCAGTAACTATGGCTACACCTTC.

V is TRBV29-1 and J is TRBJ2-7, with D perhaps TRBD1 (6 bases). Trimming shortened V by 6 bases and J by 2 bases, and 23 bases separated the two germline ends. Germline V gives CDR1 SQVTM, CDR2 ANQGSEA. This CDR3 contains 16 residues. Here the CDR3 reads CSVLNPNPGAPYEQYF. CDR3 in DNA: TGCAGCGTCCTCAACCCTAACCCAGGGGCTCCCTACGAGCAGTACTTC.

This clone occurred a few times. The J gene is TRBJ1-2, the V gene TRBV11-2; 8 positions agree with TRBD1. There are 15 residues in the CDR3. Germline loops: CDR1 SGHAT, CDR2 FQNNGV. The J segment lost 2 bases and the V segment lost 5 bases, leaving 7 bases of the junction unmatched. This chain's CDR3 is CASSATQGANYGYTF. The CDR3 coding sequence is TGTGCCAGCAGCGCAACGCAGGGGGCGAACTATGGCTACACCTTC. Variable domain in full (rest from reference TRBV11-2 and TRBJ1-2): EAGVAQSPRYKIIEKRQSVAFWCNPISGHATLYWYQQILGQGPKLLIQFQNNGVVDDSQLPKDRFSAERLKGVDSTLKIQPAKLEDSAVYLCASSATQGANYGYTFGSGTRLTVV.

The chain employs TRBV10-3 and TRBJ1-5; a weak D match, TRBD1 (6 bases). There are 14 residues in the CDR3. CDR1 and CDR2 from the germline V gene are ENHRY and SYGVKD. V lost 7 bases to trimming and J lost 2 bases, with 12 bases between them. This CDR3 reads CAIKTGPGNQPQHF. The CDR3 nucleotides are TGTGCCATCAAAACAGGGCCGGGCAATCAGCCCCAGCATTTT.

The CDR3 DNA reads as TGTGCCAGCAGTGGGGCTGGACAGGGCGTTGGGGCTTTCTTT. This codes for CASSGAGQGVGAFF. V gene TRBV2 combines with J gene TRBJ1-1; 8 bases fit TRBD1. The V and J ends lost 4 bases and 11 bases, in that order; junction bases with no gene match: 12. The CDR3 is 14 amino acids. In germline, CDR1 is SNHLY, CDR2 FYNNEI.

CDR3 coding DNA: TGTGCCACCAGCAGATACGGGACAGCTTACACCTTC. It specifies CATSRYGTAYTF. The V and J genes are TRBV15 and TRBJ1-2; 7 bases map to TRBD1. The germline V gene has CDR1 LNHNV and CDR2 YYDKDF (reference sequence). This CDR3 contains 12 residues. V gave up 2 bases and J gave up 11 bases; unmatched junction bases: 5.

V is TRBV7-9 and J is TRBJ2-5; D gene uncertain. The germline V gene has CDR1 SEHNR and CDR2 FQNEAQ (reference sequence). The CDR3 length is 11 residues. The V and J ends lost 2 bases and 4 bases respectively, with 2 bases between them. The CDR3 coding sequence is TGTGCCAGCAGCTTACTAGAGACCCAGTACTTC. This gives the protein CASSLLETQYF.

With respect to this clone: At one end, the junction sequence differs from germline, possibly due to a read error. V usage is TRBV15 and J usage is TRBJ1-5; D is possibly TRBD1 (5 bases). Germline CDR1 LNHNV, CDR2 YYDKDF (reference sequence). The CDR3 has 14 residues. The chain's CDR3 is CATSRAAGNQPRHF. CDR3 bases: TGTGCCACCAGCAGGGCGGCAGGGAATCAGCCCCGGCATTTT.

The chain is built from TRBV30 and TRBJ1-3, with D possibly TRBD1 on 5 matching bases. The CDR3 totals 14 residues. The germline CDR1 and CDR2 sequences are GTSNPN and SVGIG (reference sequence). V gave up 4 bases and J gave up 8 bases, with 18 bases separating them. In nucleotides, the CDR3 is TGTGCCTGGAACGAAGTAGGGGCAGGAGACACCATATATTTT. Its protein product is CAWNEVGAGDTIYF.

The chain combines TRBV15 with TRBJ1-5; no clear D gene. The V end was cut by 0 bases, the J end by 6 bases, with 6 bases between. The CDR3 consists of 13 residues. The germline V gene encodes CDR1 LNHNV and CDR2 YYDKDF (reference sequence). CDR3 protein: CATSRDAFQPQHF. Here the CDR3 DNA reads TGTGCCACCAGCAGAGATGCGTTTCAGCCCCAGCATTTT.

V and J are TRBV6-6 and TRBJ1-5; TRBD1 is a possible D gene (6 bases). Trimming removed 5 bases from V and 4 bases from J, with 15 bases in between. In germline, CDR1 is MNHNY, CDR2 SVGAGI (reference sequence). This CDR3 is built from 15 residues. Here the CDR3 DNA reads TGTGCCAGCAGTAGCCACAGGGTTAGGAATCAGCCCCAGCATTTT. It is translated as CASSSHRVRNQPQHF.

This clone was counted between two and nine times. This rearrangement joins TRBV10-3 to TRBJ1-5; 7 nucleotides align to TRBD1. CDR3 size: 14 residues. Losses at the gene ends were 8 bases for V and 5 bases for J; bases not matched to a gene: 9. Germline V gene lookup returns CDR1 ENHRY and CDR2 SYGVKD. The CDR3 loop is CAIGDSISDQPQHF. CDR3 sequence (DNA): TGTGCCATCGGGGACAGCATATCCGATCAGCCCCAGCATTTT.

The chain joins TRBV14 to TRBJ2-7; no clear D. CDR1 is SGHDN, CDR2 FVKESK, per germline. The CDR3 spans 16 residues. The ends were cut back, 0 bases at V and 2 bases at J, with 14 bases in the middle. CDR3 nucleotides: TGTGCCAGCAGCCAAGAAGAGGCTTATTTTACCTACGAGCAGTACTTC. It yields the protein CASSQEEAYFTYEQYF.

The chain carries TRBV9 and TRBJ1-2; 10 nucleotides line up with TRBD1. The CDR3 is made up of 15 amino acids. The junction had 5 bases not matched to a gene; V was cut back by 3 bases and J by 3 bases. From germline, CDR1 is SGDLS and CDR2 YYNGEE. The CDR3, as DNA: TGTGCCAGCAGCGAAGACAGGGGGCCGGACTATGGCTACACCTTC. Translation: CASSEDRGPDYGYTF.

On this clone: This sample also contains other DNA sequences that code for the same CDR3. The chain joins TRBV6-6 to TRBJ1-3; D call uncertain. V was clipped by 6 bases and J by 0 bases, with 6 bases between them. Germline-derived CDR1 and CDR2 are MNHNY and SVGAGI (reference sequence). This CDR3 has 13 amino acids. CDR3 DNA: TGTGCCAGCAGCGAGGGCTCTGGAAACACCATATATTTT. Its translation: CASSEGSGNTIYF.

The chain has TRBV6-1 and TRBJ1-5, with D tentatively TRBD1 (5 bases). Trimming shortened V by 8 bases and J by 4 bases, and 9 bases separated the two germline ends. This CDR3 is 12 amino acids long. CDR1 is MNHNS and CDR2 is SASEGT in the germline V gene. The CDR3 DNA reads TGTGCCAGCGCCAAGGGGAATCAGCCCCAGCATTTT. Translation: CASAKGNQPQHF.

This clone was detected only a few times. The gene calls are TRBV2 and TRBJ2-2; 7 bases fit TRBD1. The V gene end was trimmed by 4 bases and the J gene end by 7 bases; junction bases not matched to a gene: 3. CDR1 SNHLY and CDR2 FYNNEI come from the germline V gene. The CDR3 has 13 residues. Here the CDR3 reads CASSVQGNGELFF. DNA of the CDR3: TGTGCCAGCAGTGTACAGGGGAACGGGGAGCTGTTTTTT.

J is TRBJ1-2 and V is TRBV7-9; D is unclear. V shed 1 base and J shed 6 bases, with 6 bases lying between them. The CDR3 length is 12 residues. The V gene's germline CDR1 is SEHNR and CDR2 FQNEAQ (reference sequence). As DNA, the CDR3 is TGTGCCAGCAGCTTAGAACAGCATGGCTACACCTTC. Translating gives CASSLEQHGYTF.

The genes are TRBV19 and TRBJ1-5, with D possibly matching TRBD1 (5 bases). The CDR3 totals 14 residues. Looked up from germline, CDR1 is LNHDA and CDR2 is SQIVND (reference sequence). With 9 bases removed from V and 5 bases from J, the gap between germline ends came to 17 bases. The chain's CDR3 is CASSRRQIDQPQHF. The DNA of the CDR3 is TGTGCCAGCTCAAGGCGACAGATAGATCAGCCCCAGCATTTT.

The gene calls are TRBV13 and TRBJ1-3; no reliable D call. This CDR3 is built from 16 residues. CDR1 and CDR2 from the germline V gene are PRHDT and FYEKMQ (reference sequence). The V end was cut by 0 bases, the J end by 4 bases, with 13 bases between. CDR3 bases: TGTGCCAGCAGCTTAGGCCGAATCAGCGGCGGAAACACCATATATTTT. The encoded protein is CASSLGRISGGNTIYF.

This clone was detected a few times. This chain joins TRBV20-1 and TRBJ1-1; D unresolved. CDR1 and CDR2 (germline): DFQATT, SNEGSKA (reference sequence). Trimming cost V 3 bases and J 6 bases, with 8 bases left between them. The CDR3 consists of 11 residues. CDR3 sequence: CSASSGPEAFF. The CDR3 coding sequence is TGCAGTGCTAGCTCGGGTCCTGAAGCTTTCTTT.